These T cell receptor beta chains were read from a single sample in a study of human T cells and chemical hapten exposure. TCRdb reanalysed the reads using MiXCR and keeps one entry per CDR3 protein. The sample yields about 120,000 distinct CDR3 sequences, over 7% seen once. The sequenced material came from whole blood. The receptors were sampled from a human donor in good health. Some clones in this sample may be carry-over from other donors' samples. Each CDR3 is given with its conserved first and last residue. The D gene is left open where the match is weak. The size field is filled for only some rows; it gives once, few, many or a size class.

j_call | clone_size | v_call | d_call | cdr3_aa | cdr3_nt
TRBJ2-7 | few | TRBV6-6 | TRBD1 | CASSYPRDRVYEQYF | TGTGCCAGCAGTTACCCCCGGGACAGGGTGTACGAGCAGTACTTC
TRBJ2-3 | many | TRBV7-8 | TRBD2 | CASSPRTSGGSTDTQYF | TGTGCCAGCAGCCCCCGGACTAGCGGGGGCAGCACAGATACGCAGTATTTT
TRBJ2-3 | - | TRBV2 | - | CASSDSPNSADTQYF | TGTGCCAGCAGTGATTCCCCTAATAGCGCAGATACGCAGTATTTT
TRBJ2-7 | few | TRBV6-2/TRBV6-3 | TRBD2 | CASAGLAGDGQYF | TGTGCCAGCGCGGGACTAGCGGGAGACGGGCAGTACTTC
TRBJ2-7 | many | TRBV12-3/TRBV12-4 | TRBD1 | CASSFIGTASEEQYF | TGTGCCAGCAGTTTTATAGGGACAGCCAGTGAGGAGCAGTACTTC
TRBJ2-1 | many | TRBV27 | TRBD2 | CASSSPVGLGAGGEQFF | TGTGCCAGCAGTAGCCCCGTAGGGCTAGGTGCGGGGGGGGAGCAGTTCTTC
TRBJ2-1 | few | TRBV25-1 | TRBD1 | CASSEWDRGINEQFF | TGTGCCAGCAGTGAATGGGACAGGGGCATAAATGAGCAGTTCTTC
TRBJ2-7 | many | TRBV7-2 | - | CASSPRTDLEQYF | TGTGCCAGCAGCCCCCGGACGGACCTGGAGCAGTACTTC
TRBJ1-6 | many | TRBV2 | - | CASSKRTDPENSPLHF | TGTGCCAGCAGTAAAAGGACGGATCCCGAGAATTCACCCCTCCACTTT
TRBJ2-3 | - | TRBV6-2/TRBV6-3 | - | CASSPGRKTQYF | TGTGCCAGCAGTCCTGGGAGGAAAACGCAGTATTTT
TRBJ2-2 | few | TRBV27 | TRBD1 | CASSDFRGLSGELFF | TGTGCCAGCAGTGATTTCAGGGGGCTTAGCGGGGAGCTGTTTTTT